The 4 T cell receptor beta chains listed next were all sequenced from one sample in a study of metastatic and nonmetastatic thyroid tumors. Among the patients, none had received any treatment before thyroid surgery. TCRdb re-processed the PCR reads through MiXCR. The top ten clones hold 15% to 25% of a sample with about 14,000 clones, around 29% of them seen once. Sequencing was performed on tumor tissue. The receptors stem from a female donor with papillary thyroid cancer or a benign thyroid nodule (not recorded which). Some clones in this sample may be carry-over from other donors' samples.

This clone has ten or more counts. V and J are TRBV5-1 and TRBJ2-3; 7 bases are a match to TRBD2. CDR3 length: 15 residues. The junction had 3 bases not matched to a gene; V was cut back by 0 bases and J by 2 bases. The germline gives CDR1 SGHRS, CDR2 YFSETQ. CDR3 nucleotides: TGCGCCAGCAGCTTGGCAGGGAGGGACACAGATACGCAGTATTTT. It encodes CASSLAGRDTDTQYF.

The chain recombines TRBV20-1 with TRBJ2-1, with TRBD2 matching 7 bases. The length of the CDR3 is 14 residues. The junction had 14 bases not matched to a gene; V was cut back by 6 bases and J by 9 bases. From germline, CDR1 is DFQATT and CDR2 SNEGSKA (reference sequence). The CDR3 loop reads CSATTNEGRGEQFF. The DNA for the CDR3 is TGCAGTGCCACCACCAATGAGGGGAGGGGTGAGCAGTTCTTC.

This clone was detected a few times. J is TRBJ2-7 and V is TRBV6-1; D remains unclear. There are 12 residues in the CDR3. Trimming shortened V by 4 bases and J by 5 bases, and 9 bases separated the two germline ends. Germline V gene lookup returns CDR1 MNHNS and CDR2 SASEGT. The CDR3 DNA sequence: TGTGCCAGCAGTGGCCAGCAGGACGAGCAGTACTTC. Protein: CASSGQQDEQYF.

This clone was seen only once. The CDR3 region has the DNA TGCAGTGCTCCGTCCGTGAACCAAGAGACCCAGTACTTC. Translated: CSAPSVNQETQYF. The chain joins TRBV20-1 to TRBJ2-5; no firm D call. Germline values: CDR1 DFQATT, CDR2 SNEGSKA (reference sequence). V was clipped by 5 bases and J by 0 bases, with 10 bases between them. CDR3 length: 13 amino acids.